The 9 T cell receptor beta chains presented below share a single source sample, sequenced in a study of blood T cell repertoires in COVID-19 (dated by TCRdb to 2018 to 2020). The method behind the library was the immunoSEQ multiplex PCR assay. TCRdb took over this immuneACCESS table, retaining in-frame rearrangements with V and J assigned. Such tables are incomplete; in checked studies, under half of the missing clones stem from an unresolved V gene, and the remainder is unexplained. Recorded for this sample are approximately 27,000 clones; over 85% of them occurred a single time. The ten largest account for 4% to 5% of the sample. The source material was peripheral blood. The receptor set was obtained from a human donor with active COVID-19. The donor label of this sample is uncertain.

J is TRBJ2-4 and V is TRBV5-1, with 8 bases aligning to TRBD1. Germline CDR1 reads SGHRS; CDR2 reads YFSETQ. This CDR3 comprises 16 residues. With V trimmed by 0 bases and J by 4 bases, 6 bases remained unmatched. The CDR3: CASSLVPDRAKNIQYF. CDR3 DNA sequence: TGCGCCAGCAGCTTGGTGCCGGACAGGGCTAAAAACATTCAGTACTTC.

This chain joins TRBV6-5 and TRBJ2-3, with 10 bases identical to TRBD2. The germline CDR1 and CDR2 sequences are MNHEY and SVGAGI. After removal of 8 bases from V and 1 base from J, the junction contained 6 bases not matched to a gene. The CDR3 sequence is 15 residues long. CDR3 DNA sequence: TGTGCCAGCCTCCGAAGCGGGAGGGGCACAGATACGCAGTATTTT. Encoded protein: CASLRSGRGTDTQYF.

The J gene is TRBJ2-1, the V gene TRBV4-3, with 13 bases fitting TRBD2. The germline V gene encodes CDR1 LGHNA and CDR2 YSLEER. There are 15 residues in the CDR3. V was clipped by 0 bases and J by 7 bases; unmatched bases: 0. CDR3 protein: CASSQEGLAGNEQFF. The CDR3 nucleotides are TGCGCCAGCAGCCAAGAGGGACTAGCGGGGAATGAGCAGTTCTTC.

V is TRBV7-9 and J is TRBJ2-2; TRBD2 might be the D (6 bases). Germline V gives CDR1 SEHNR, CDR2 FQNEAQ (reference sequence). V was pared by 3 bases and J by 7 bases, with 15 bases between. The CDR3 covers 15 residues. CDR3 protein: CASSFGGTYLGELFF. The CDR3 coding sequence is TGTGCCAGCAGCTTCGGGGGAACTTATCTCGGGGAGCTGTTTTTT.

The rearrangement uses TRBV19 and TRBJ2-3; D possibly corresponds to TRBD1 (5 bases). The CDR3 is 13 residues long. CDR1 LNHDA and CDR2 SQIVND come from the germline V gene (reference sequence). Trimming took off 2 bases at V and 4 bases at J, with 7 bases between the two ends. Here the CDR3 DNA reads TGTGCCAGTAGTATACAGGGATCAGATACGCAGTATTTT. Its protein product is CASSIQGSDTQYF.

The rearrangement links TRBV5-1 to TRBJ2-1; 15 nucleotides align to TRBD2. The CDR3 is 16 residues long. V lost 0 bases, J lost 8 bases, and 3 bases stayed unmatched. The germline gives CDR1 SGHRS, CDR2 YFSETQ. Here the CDR3 reads CASSLGGLAGGHEQFF. CDR3 nucleotides: TGCGCCAGCAGCTTGGGGGGACTAGCGGGAGGCCATGAGCAGTTCTTC. The full variable domain, completed using reference TRBV5-1 and TRBJ2-1, is KAGVTQTPRYLIKTRGQQVTLSCSPISGHRSVSWYQQTPGQGLQFLFEYFSETQRNKGNFPGRFSGRQFSNSRSEMNVSTLELGDSALYLCASSLGGLAGGHEQFFGPGTRLTVL.

This chain joins TRBV19 and TRBJ2-7; 8 nucleotides match TRBD1. The CDR3 totals 16 residues. Germline V lookup: CDR1 LNHDA, CDR2 SQIVND (reference sequence). J gave up 6 bases and V 4 bases, and 14 bases lay outside the gene matches. The CDR3 loop is CASSRPTGTGGTEQYF. CDR3 in DNA: TGTGCCAGTAGTAGACCGACCGGGACAGGAGGGACCGAGCAGTACTTC.

The CDR3 nucleotides are TGTGCCAGCAGTGAACAGGGAGTGGGCGGGGAGCTGTTTTTT. This translates into CASSEQGVGGELFF. The chain has TRBV7-2 and TRBJ2-2; a weak D match, TRBD1 (6 bases). The CDR3 covers 14 residues. V was shortened by 6 bases and J by 7 bases, with 15 bases between the two germline ends. In germline, CDR1 is SGHTA, CDR2 FQGNSA.

The J gene is TRBJ2-7, the V gene TRBV19; the D gene is possibly TRBD1 (6 bases). Germline-derived CDR1 and CDR2 are LNHDA and SQIVND (reference sequence). CDR3 length equals 13 residues. V shed 3 bases and J shed 3 bases, with 9 bases lying between them. DNA of the CDR3: TGTGCCAGTAGTATGACAGGCGACTACGAGCAGTACTTC. It encodes CASSMTGDYEQYF.